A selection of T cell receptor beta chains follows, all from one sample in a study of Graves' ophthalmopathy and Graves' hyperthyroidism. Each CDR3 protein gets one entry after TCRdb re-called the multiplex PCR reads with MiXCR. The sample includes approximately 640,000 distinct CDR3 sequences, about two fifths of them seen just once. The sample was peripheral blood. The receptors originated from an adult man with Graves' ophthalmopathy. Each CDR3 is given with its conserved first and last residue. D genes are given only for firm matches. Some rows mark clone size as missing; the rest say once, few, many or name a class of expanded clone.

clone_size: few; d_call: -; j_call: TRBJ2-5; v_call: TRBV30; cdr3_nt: TGTGCCTGGAGTGGCGGGTCCGGTCAAGAGACCCAGTACTTC; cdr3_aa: CAWSGGSGQETQYF
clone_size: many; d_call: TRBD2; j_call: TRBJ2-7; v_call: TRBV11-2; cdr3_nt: TGTGCCAGCAAACCCTTAGCGGGGAGGCCCTACGAGCAGTACTTC; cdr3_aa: CASKPLAGRPYEQYF
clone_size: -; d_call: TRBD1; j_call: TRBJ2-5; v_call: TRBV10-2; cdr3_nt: TGCGCCAGCAACGGACAGGGGTCTTTGTACTTC; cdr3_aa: CASNGQGSLYF
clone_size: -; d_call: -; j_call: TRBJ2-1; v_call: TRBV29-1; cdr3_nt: TGCAGCGGGGTCCTCGACGCTGAGCAGTTCTTC; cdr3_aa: CSGVLDAEQFF
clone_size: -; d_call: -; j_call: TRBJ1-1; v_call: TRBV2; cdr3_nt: TGTGCCAGGAGCAGGGGCTACACTGAAGCTTTCTTT; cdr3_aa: CARSRGYTEAFF
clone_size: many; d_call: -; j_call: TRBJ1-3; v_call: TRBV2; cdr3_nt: TGTGCCAGCAGTGAGTCCGTCACAGGAAACACCATATATTTT; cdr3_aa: CASSESVTGNTIYF
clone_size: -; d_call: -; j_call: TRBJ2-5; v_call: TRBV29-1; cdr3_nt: TGCAGCGTTGCCCGGGGGCGGGAGACCCAGTACTTC; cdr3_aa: CSVARGRETQYF
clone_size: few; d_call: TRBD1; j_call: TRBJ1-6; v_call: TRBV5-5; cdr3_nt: TGTGCCAGCAGGGAGGTGGCAGGGGGGGGTTCACCCCTCCACTTT; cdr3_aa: CASREVAGGGSPLHF
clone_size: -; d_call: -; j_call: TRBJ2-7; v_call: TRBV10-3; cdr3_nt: TGTGCCACGGGGGTAAGGCGCAGCTCCTACGAGCAGTACTTC; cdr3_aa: CATGVRRSSYEQYF
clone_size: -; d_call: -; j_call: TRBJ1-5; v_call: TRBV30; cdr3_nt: TGTGCCTGGAGTGTACTTGGGAATCAGCCCCAGCATTTT; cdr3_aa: CAWSVLGNQPQHF
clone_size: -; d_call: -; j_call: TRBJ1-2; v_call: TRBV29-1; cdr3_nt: TGCAGCTTGGAACCGCGCTATGGCTACACCTTC; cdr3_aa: CSLEPRYGYTF
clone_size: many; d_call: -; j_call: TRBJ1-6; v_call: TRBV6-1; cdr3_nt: TGTGCCAGCAGTGCCGTAATGGGTTCACCCCTCCACTTT; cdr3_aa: CASSAVMGSPLHF
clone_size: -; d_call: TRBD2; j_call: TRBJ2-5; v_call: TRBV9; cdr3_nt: TGTGCCAGCAACTCCGCCGAGGGAACTAGCGGTCAAGAGACCCAGTACTTC; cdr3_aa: CASNSAEGTSGQETQYF
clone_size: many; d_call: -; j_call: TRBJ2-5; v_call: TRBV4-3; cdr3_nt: TGCGCCAGCAGCCAAGAAACCCATCGGGAGACCCAGTACTTC; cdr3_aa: CASSQETHRETQYF
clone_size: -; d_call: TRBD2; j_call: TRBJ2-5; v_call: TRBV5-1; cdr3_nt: TGCGCCAGCAGCTGGCCCGGGGGGGCCCAAGAGACCCAGTACTTC; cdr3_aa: CASSWPGGAQETQYF
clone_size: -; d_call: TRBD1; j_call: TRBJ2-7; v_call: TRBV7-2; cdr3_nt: TGTGCCAGCAGCACCCGACAGGGGGTCTACGAGCAGTACTTC; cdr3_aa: CASSTRQGVYEQYF
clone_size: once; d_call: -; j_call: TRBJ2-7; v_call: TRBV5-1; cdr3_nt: TGCGCCAGCAGCTTAGGAACAGGGTGGACCTACGGGCAGTACTTC; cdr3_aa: CASSLGTGWTYGQYF
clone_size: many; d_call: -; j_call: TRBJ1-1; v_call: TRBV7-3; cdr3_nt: TGTGCCAGCAGCTCCACCCCGACAGGACCTTACACTGAAGCTTTCTTT; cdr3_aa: CASSSTPTGPYTEAFF
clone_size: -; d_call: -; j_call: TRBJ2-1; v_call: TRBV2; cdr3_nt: TGTGCCAGCACCCCAGATGGGTCAGCAGAGCAGTTCTTC; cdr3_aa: CASTPDGSAEQFF
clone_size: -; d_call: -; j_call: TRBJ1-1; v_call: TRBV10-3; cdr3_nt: TGTGCCAGCAGGCTTACTAATGGCGGACCTAGGGCAGCTTTCTTT; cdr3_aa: CASRLTNGGPRAAFF
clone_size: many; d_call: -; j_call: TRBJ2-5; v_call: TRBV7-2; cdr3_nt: TGTGCCAGCAGCTTAAGCAGGGCTCAAGAGACCCAGTACTTC; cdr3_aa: CASSLSRAQETQYF
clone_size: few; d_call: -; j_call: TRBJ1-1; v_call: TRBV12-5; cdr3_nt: TGTGCTAGTGGTTTGGTGACCGGGGCGAACACTGAAGCTTTCTTT; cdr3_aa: CASGLVTGANTEAFF
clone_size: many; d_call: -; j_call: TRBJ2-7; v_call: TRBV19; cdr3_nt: TGTGCCAGTAGTAGCACTTCACAGGGTCCCTACGAGCAGTACTTC; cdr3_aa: CASSSTSQGPYEQYF
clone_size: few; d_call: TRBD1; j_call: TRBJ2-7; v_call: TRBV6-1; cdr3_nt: TGTGCCAGCAGTGACAGGACAGGGACCACCTACGAGCAGTACTTC; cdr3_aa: CASSDRTGTTYEQYF
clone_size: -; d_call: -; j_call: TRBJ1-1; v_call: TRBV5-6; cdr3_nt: TGTGCCAGCAGCTTGGCCAGAAACCAGGGTCGAACTGAAGCTTTCTTT; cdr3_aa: CASSLARNQGRTEAFF
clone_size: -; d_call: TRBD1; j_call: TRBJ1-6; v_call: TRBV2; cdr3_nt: TGTGCCAGCAGGCGGGACAGGGTGGAGGGTAATTCACCCCTCCACTTT; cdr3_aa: CASRRDRVEGNSPLHF
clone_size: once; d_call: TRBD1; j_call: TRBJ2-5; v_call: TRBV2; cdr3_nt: TGTGCCATCAGTGATCGGACAGGGGAGACCCAGTACTTC; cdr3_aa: CAISDRTGETQYF
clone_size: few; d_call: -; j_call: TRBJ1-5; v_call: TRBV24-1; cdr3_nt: TGTGCCACCGGGGGATATAGCAATCAGCCCCAGCATTTT; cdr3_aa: CATGGYSNQPQHF
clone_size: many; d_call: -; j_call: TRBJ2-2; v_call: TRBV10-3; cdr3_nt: TGTGCCATCAGAGGACAGTTGAACACCGGGGAGCTGTTTTTT; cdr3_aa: CAIRGQLNTGELFF
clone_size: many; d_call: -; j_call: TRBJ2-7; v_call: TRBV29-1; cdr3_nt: TGCAGCGTTGAACAATCCTACGAGCAGTACTTC; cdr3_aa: CSVEQSYEQYF
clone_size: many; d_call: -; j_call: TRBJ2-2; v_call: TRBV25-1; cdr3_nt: TGTGCCAGCAGTGCGGCCTCGAAGAACACCGGGGAGCTGTTTTTT; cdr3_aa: CASSAASKNTGELFF
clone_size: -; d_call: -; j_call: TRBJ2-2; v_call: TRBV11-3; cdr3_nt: TGTGCCAGCAGCTTGCCCGAGGGGTTTAGCGGGAACACCGGGGAGCTGTTTTTT; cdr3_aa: CASSLPEGFSGNTGELFF
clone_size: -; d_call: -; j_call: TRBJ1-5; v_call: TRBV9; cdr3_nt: TGTGCCAGCAGCCAAGATAGGTTACAGCCCCAGCATTTT; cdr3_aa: CASSQDRLQPQHF
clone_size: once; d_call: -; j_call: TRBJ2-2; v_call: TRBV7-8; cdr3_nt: TGTGCCAGCAGCTTACCAGGGACCACCGGGGAGCTGTTTTTT; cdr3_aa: CASSLPGTTGELFF
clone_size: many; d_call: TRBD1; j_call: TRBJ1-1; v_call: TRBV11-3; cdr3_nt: TGTGCCAGCAGCTCGGGACAGGGCCGCACTGAAGCTTTCTTT; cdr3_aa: CASSSGQGRTEAFF
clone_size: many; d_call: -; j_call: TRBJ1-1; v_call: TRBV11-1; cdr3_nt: TGTGCCAGCAGCGACCTGACTGGGAACACTGAAGCTTTCTTT; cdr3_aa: CASSDLTGNTEAFF